This TCR beta chain was identified in a study of blood T cells in healthy people across ages. For the second PCR, which ran for about 7 to 11 cycles, a sample-barcoded 5' primer and a J-beta primer mix were used. TCRdb itself ran the 5' RACE reads through MiXCR, one entry per CDR3 protein. This sample yields approximately 1,700,000 distinct CDR3 sequences, of which about 39% are seen a single time; roughly 23% belongs to the top ten. Trimming stripped 0 bases from V and 3 bases from J, with 6 bases between. There are 13 residues in the CDR3. Germline CDR1 GTSNPN, CDR2 SVGIG (reference sequence). Specimen: blood. J is TRBJ1-5 and V is TRBV30, with D hard to call. This TCR derives from a human donor in good health. CDR3 amino acids: CAWSVSLNQPQHF. The CDR3 nucleotides read TGTGCCTGGAGTGTATCCCTCAATCAGCCCCAGCATTTT. Drawing the rest from reference TRBV30 and TRBJ1-5, the complete variable domain is SQTIHQWPATLVQPVGSPLSLECTVEGTSNPNLYWYRQAAGRGLQLLFYSVGIGQISSEVPQNLSASRPQDRQFILSSKKLLLSDSGFYLCAWSVSLNQPQHFGDGTRLSIL.